This T cell receptor beta chain was captured in a study of blood T cell repertoires in COVID-19. Study-wide context: The cDNA or gDNA used as material had been derived from T cells, B-cell-depleted T cells, or PBMCs.

The germline V gene encodes CDR1 SGHAT and CDR2 FQNNGV. This CDR3 is built from 14 residues. V gave up 1 base and J gave up 5 bases; unmatched junction bases: 1. In the authors' methods: Reference gene primers were amplified, and this amplification served to estimate nucleated cell counts. Data came from immunoSEQ multiplex PCR; TCRdb stores just in-frame clones and leaves some out. V and J calls and clone size come straight from that table; D and trimming were deduced from the DNA. Of more than 110,000 clones in the sample, 75% to 85% were seen once. This chain connects TRBV11-2 to TRBJ1-4, with TRBD1 matching 7 bases. The clonotype originates from a woman older than 75 with active or convalescent COVID-19. The sample comprised peripheral blood. DNA for the CDR3: TGTGCCAGCAGCTTAGGAGGGGGCAATGAAAAACTGTTTTTT. This gives the protein CASSLGGGNEKLFF.